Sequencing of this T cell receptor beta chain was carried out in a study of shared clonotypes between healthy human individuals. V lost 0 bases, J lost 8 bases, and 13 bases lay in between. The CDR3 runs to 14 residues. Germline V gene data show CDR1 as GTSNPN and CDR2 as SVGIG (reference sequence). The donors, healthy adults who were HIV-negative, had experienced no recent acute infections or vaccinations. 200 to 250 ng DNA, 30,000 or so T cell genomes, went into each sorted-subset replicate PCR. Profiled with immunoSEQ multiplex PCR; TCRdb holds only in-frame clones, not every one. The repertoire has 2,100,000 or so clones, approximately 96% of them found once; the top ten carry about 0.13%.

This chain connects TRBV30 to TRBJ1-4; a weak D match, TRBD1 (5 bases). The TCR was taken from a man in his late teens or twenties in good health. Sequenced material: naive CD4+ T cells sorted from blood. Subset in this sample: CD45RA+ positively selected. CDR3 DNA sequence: TGTGCCTGGAGTGTCTCTGGGGGTGGAGAAAAACTGTTTTTT. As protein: CAWSVSGGGEKLFF.